This is a list of T cell receptor beta chains from one sample in a study of T cell responses to AZD1222 COVID-19 vaccine. Here immunoSEQ multiplex PCR was the method, and the copy in TCRdb shows in-frame clones only, minus some. Found here are about 97,000 clones, about 89% of them singletons; the top ten hold 7.5%. The specimen comprised peripheral blood, sampled on day 0 of AZD1222 vaccination. The receptors stem from an adult in good health. Both conserved end residues are part of each CDR3. The D gene is left open where the match is weak. Not every row has a clone size; where given, it reads once, few, many or a size class.

v_call: TRBV18; cdr3_length: 14; clone_size: NA; d_call: NA; j_call: TRBJ1-2; cdr3_nt: TGTGCCAGCTCACTCGGGGAGGCTAACTATGGCTACACCTTC; cdr3_aa: CASSLGEANYGYTF
v_call: TRBV10-3; cdr3_length: 16; clone_size: NA; d_call: NA; j_call: TRBJ2-3; cdr3_nt: TGTGCCATCAGTGAGTCGTGGGAAGAGGGAGGCAATACGCAGTATTTT; cdr3_aa: CAISESWEEGGNTQYF
v_call: TRBV19; cdr3_length: 14; clone_size: NA; d_call: NA; j_call: TRBJ2-1; cdr3_nt: TGTGCCAGTAGTATAAACCCCCTTTACAATGAGCAGTTCTTC; cdr3_aa: CASSINPLYNEQFF
v_call: TRBV7-6; cdr3_length: 16; clone_size: NA; d_call: TRBD1; j_call: TRBJ2-5; cdr3_nt: TGTGCCAGCAGCTTACGGACAGGGGGCCCCGAAGAGACCCAGTACTTC; cdr3_aa: CASSLRTGGPEETQYF
v_call: TRBV4-1; cdr3_length: 14; clone_size: once; d_call: NA; j_call: TRBJ1-2; cdr3_nt: TGCGCCAGCAGCCAAGGAGGAGGGGAGGATGGCTACACCTTC; cdr3_aa: CASSQGGGEDGYTF
v_call: TRBV4-2; cdr3_length: 16; clone_size: NA; d_call: TRBD2; j_call: TRBJ2-7; cdr3_nt: TGTGCCAGCAGCCCCGGGGGGGCGGGGACAACCTACGAGCAGTACTTC; cdr3_aa: CASSPGGAGTTYEQYF
v_call: TRBV6-5; cdr3_length: 16; clone_size: few; d_call: NA; j_call: TRBJ2-5; cdr3_nt: TGTGCCAGCAGTTACGAACTATTGGGGTACCAAGAGACCCAGTACTTC; cdr3_aa: CASSYELLGYQETQYF
v_call: TRBV2; cdr3_length: 13; clone_size: NA; d_call: NA; j_call: TRBJ1-2; cdr3_nt: TGTGCCAGCAGGAGGACTGAGGGCCTTGGCTACACCTTC; cdr3_aa: CASRRTEGLGYTF
v_call: TRBV19; cdr3_length: 14; clone_size: NA; d_call: TRBD2; j_call: TRBJ2-7; cdr3_nt: TGTGCCAGTAGTCCCGGGACTAGCGGGGTTGAGCAGTACTTC; cdr3_aa: CASSPGTSGVEQYF
v_call: TRBV7-2; cdr3_length: 16; clone_size: NA; d_call: NA; j_call: TRBJ1-3; cdr3_nt: TGTGCCAGCAGCTTAGCTCTCCGGACGCGAGGAAACACCATATATTTT; cdr3_aa: CASSLALRTRGNTIYF
v_call: TRBV7-6; cdr3_length: 15; clone_size: few; d_call: NA; j_call: TRBJ1-5; cdr3_nt: TGTGCCAGCAGCCTGGGCAGGGGTAGCAATCAGCCCCAGCATTTT; cdr3_aa: CASSLGRGSNQPQHF